Listed here are 17 T cell receptor beta chains from one sample, sequenced in a study of metastatic and nonmetastatic thyroid tumors. TCRdb re-clonotyped the PCR reads through MiXCR. This sample has about 25,000 clones; about 20% occur once, and the top ten carry about 25%. All patients were treatment-naive before thyroid surgery. The sample taken for sequencing was blood. Receptors originate from a male donor with papillary thyroid cancer or a benign thyroid nodule (not recorded which). Some clones in this sample may be carry-over from other donors' samples.

The sample holds many counts of this clone. The chain links TRBV4-1 to TRBJ2-5, with D possibly TRBD2 on 7 matching bases. Germline CDR1 reads MGHRA; CDR2 reads YSYEKL. Trimming took off 3 bases at V and 3 bases at J, with 11 bases between the two ends. This CDR3 contains 14 residues. In DNA, the CDR3 is TGCGCCAGCAGCCAGGGAGGGGGAGAAGAGACCCAGTACTTC. Protein sequence: CASSQGGGEETQYF.

In its sample, this clone was seen many times. The genes are TRBV7-2 and TRBJ2-6, with D possibly being TRBD1 (6 bases). Germline V gene lookup returns CDR1 SGHTA and CDR2 FQGNSA. This CDR3 has 17 amino acids. V was trimmed by 2 bases and J by 0 bases, leaving 11 bases between them. The CDR3 sequence: CASSLRTDRSGANVLTF. The CDR3 nucleotides read TGTGCCAGCAGCTTAAGGACAGACCGCTCTGGGGCCAACGTCCTGACTTTC.

In this sample, this clone turned up many times. The CDR3 loop is CASSEDSRSYEQYF. CDR3 nucleotides: TGTGCCAGCAGCGAGGATTCCCGGTCCTACGAGCAGTACTTC. The chain has TRBV9 and TRBJ2-7; D is uncertain. Germline V gene data show CDR1 as SGDLS and CDR2 as YYNGEE. Trimming took off 3 bases at V and 1 base at J, with 11 bases between the two ends. This CDR3 has 14 amino acids.

The chain is built from TRBV3-1 and TRBJ2-1; D tentatively reads TRBD1 or TRBD2 (5 bases each). V was pared by 6 bases and J by 5 bases, with 8 bases between. The CDR3 sequence is 12 residues long. The germline V gene has CDR1 LGHDT and CDR2 YNNKEL (reference sequence). CDR3 sequence reads: CASRRGNNEQFF. Written as DNA, the CDR3 is TGTGCCAGCAGGAGGGGAAACAATGAGCAGTTCTTC.

With respect to this clone: The CDR3 does not end in the conserved phenylalanine or tryptophan, so this is likely a read error. This sequence joins TRBV19 and TRBJ1-1; 9 bases fit TRBD1. The length of the CDR3 is 14 residues. The ends lost 6 bases at V and 4 bases at J; junction bases unmatched: 6. Looked up from germline, CDR1 is LNHDA and CDR2 is SQIVND (reference sequence). CDR3: CASRAGTGCTEAFL. The DNA of the CDR3 is TGTGCCAGTAGGGCCGGGACAGGGTGCACTGAAGCTTTCTTG.

This sequence joins TRBV6-1 and TRBJ1-2; 7 bases agree with TRBD1. Germline V CDR1 and CDR2: MNHNS, SASEGT. V lost 7 bases to trimming and J lost 4 bases; unmatched junction nucleotides: 6. This CDR3 contains 13 residues. CDR3: CASINDRVYGYTF. The DNA of the CDR3 is TGTGCCAGCATCAATGACAGGGTCTATGGCTACACCTTC.

This clone was detected ten times or more. DNA for the CDR3: TGTGCCAGCAAGCGGGGAGACTATGGCTACACCTTC. Translation: CASKRGDYGYTF. V and J are TRBV6-2 or TRBV6-3 and TRBJ1-2; D uncertain. Germline CDR1 reads MNHEY; CDR2 reads SVGEGT. The CDR3 length is 12 residues. The V and J ends lost 7 bases and 3 bases respectively, with 9 bases between them.

This rearrangement joins TRBV5-8 to TRBJ1-1; D remains unclear. CDR1 and CDR2 (germline): SGHTS, YDEGEE. The CDR3 has 15 residues. Trimming pared 6 bases from V and 5 bases from J, leaving 20 bases between. CDR3 nucleotides: TGTGCCAGCATCCCGGGCTTAGTGACGCTGACTGAAGCTTTCTTT. Translation: CASIPGLVTLTEAFF.

This clone has ten or more counts. The genes are TRBV7-7 and TRBJ2-1; TRBD2 matches 16 bases. Germline V gives CDR1 SSHAT, CDR2 FNYEAQ (reference sequence). The CDR3 covers 20 residues. After removal of 0 bases from V and 8 bases from J, the junction contained 13 bases not matched to a gene. The CDR3 DNA follows: TGTGCCAGCAGCTTAGCCCCGGGACTAGCGGGAGGGCATCTTTGGGATGAGCAGTTCTTC. This gives the protein CASSLAPGLAGGHLWDEQFF.

The gene calls are TRBV11-3 and TRBJ2-1; maybe TRBD2 (6 bases). Germline V CDR1 and CDR2: SGHNT, YENEEA. With 6 bases removed from V and 10 bases from J, the gap between germline ends came to 16 bases. CDR3 length: 13 amino acids. CDR3 in amino acids: CASSIGLLGEQFF. The CDR3 DNA is TGTGCCAGCAGTATAGGACTATTAGGCGAGCAGTTCTTC.

This clone was observed at least ten times. The rearrangement links TRBV9 to TRBJ2-3, with D possibly being TRBD2 (5 bases). This CDR3 contains 15 residues. Trimming shortened V by 1 base and J by 1 base, and 10 bases separated the two germline ends. Looked up from germline, CDR1 is SGDLS and CDR2 is YYNGEE. The CDR3 coding sequence is TGTGCCAGCAGCGTAAGCGGATCGGGCACAGATACGCAGTATTTT. Translating it yields CASSVSGSGTDTQYF.

Ten or more counts support this clone. The rearrangement links TRBV7-6 to TRBJ2-2; a weak D match, TRBD1 (5 bases). This CDR3 is 18 amino acids long. Germline V lookup: CDR1 SGHVS, CDR2 FNYEAQ. V was clipped by 0 bases and J by 1 base, with 15 bases between them. CDR3 loop: CASSLAFRVRRNTGELFF. CDR3 coding DNA: TGTGCCAGCAGCTTAGCGTTCAGGGTGAGGCGGAACACCGGGGAGCTGTTTTTT.

In this sample, this clone turned up many times. CDR3 in amino acids: CASSLDVTGQGSHEQYF. In DNA, the CDR3 is TGTGCCAGCAGCTTAGATGTAACAGGACAGGGGTCCCACGAGCAGTACTTC. The chain joins TRBV11-3 to TRBJ2-7; TRBD1 agrees at 9 bases. The CDR3 runs 17 residues. Germline V gene lookup returns CDR1 SGHNT and CDR2 YENEEA. The V gene end was trimmed by 0 bases and the J gene end by 5 bases; junction bases not matched to a gene: 11.

The chain joins TRBV10-3 to TRBJ2-7; 9 bases are shared with TRBD1. Germline trimming cut 7 bases from V and 4 bases from J; bases unmatched to any gene: 8. CDR3 length: 14 residues. Germline-derived CDR1 and CDR2 are ENHRY and SYGVKD. The chain's CDR3 is CAITPGQGIYEQYF. CDR3 DNA sequence: TGTGCCATCACCCCAGGACAGGGGATTTACGAGCAGTACTTC.

This clone was seen ten or more times. The chain employs TRBV2 and TRBJ2-7, with no clear D. CDR3 length equals 12 residues. Between the trimmed V and J ends, which lost 4 bases and 6 bases, there was a span of 10 bases. The germline V gene encodes CDR1 SNHLY and CDR2 FYNNEI. The CDR3 coding sequence is TGTGCCAGCAGTGTAGGTGGTGGCGAGCAGTACTTC. Encoded protein: CASSVGGGEQYF.

This clone was seen repeatedly, ten times or more. This chain uses TRBV28 with TRBJ2-1, with 8 bases aligning to TRBD1. Germline V gene sequence: CDR1 MDHEN, CDR2 SYDVKM. After removal of 5 bases from V and 7 bases from J, the junction contained 7 bases not matched to a gene. CDR3 length: 14 amino acids. The CDR3, as DNA: TGTGCCAGCAGTCCCTACAGGGGGAGGAATGAGCAGTTCTTC. This codes for CASSPYRGRNEQFF.

The genes are TRBV5-1 and TRBJ1-4; D unclear. The CDR3 is 16 residues long. Trimming took 1 base from V and 5 from J, leaving 15 bases between them. Germline-derived CDR1 and CDR2 are SGHRS and YFSETQ. The CDR3: CASSLSEGGRNEKLFF. The CDR3 DNA follows: TGCGCCAGCAGCTTGAGTGAAGGTGGAAGGAATGAAAAACTGTTTTTT.